This T cell receptor beta chain was captured by sequencing in a study of blood T cells in healthy people across ages (dated by TCRdb to between 2015 and 2017). About the full investigation: In model experiments, template switching captured about one uniquely barcoded TCR beta cDNA molecule for every two T cells. The study measured age-related changes in TCR beta repertoire diversity using deep sequencing normalized with unique cDNA molecular identifiers. Donors were grouped into four age groups: young (average 16 years), middle-aged (under 40), aged (62) and long-lived (approximately 78). For two donors (one aged 18 to 30 and one aged 80 or older), the study analyzed two additional independent replicas of 1 million unique cDNA reads from the same blood draw. Results the study describes overall, beyond this receptor: Bulk unsorted PBMC profiling prevented conclusive comparison of naive and antigen-experienced compartments. There was a strong correlation between observed TCR beta diversity and the percentage of naive T cells measured by flow cytometry. Compared with the aged group, the long-lived group had more naive CD4+ T cells, fewer expanded clones and increased TCR diversity, suggesting age selection. Estimates of total diversity from one million sequenced T cells were regarded as lower bounds and underestimates. As age increased, observed TCR beta diversity per million T cells dropped in a roughly linear way, and a significant reduction was already evident by age roughly 40. Because donor CMV infection status was unknown, age-related changes in expanded clonotypes were potentially confounded.

This clonotype was detected only a few times. Its antigen remains undetermined. The record has no base qualities; no much larger clone is one base away. Libraries were built with 5' RACE. The instrument was an Illumina HiSeq 2500. A second PCR of about 6 to 11 cycles was run with a J-beta primer mix and a sample-barcoded 5' primer. A unique molecular identifier was introduced onto each TCR beta cDNA molecule by a template-switch 5' adaptor carrying 12 random nucleotides. Each sample yielded at least 3 million CDR3-containing paired-end reads. First-strand cDNA was synthesized from all RNA with the Mint cDNA synthesis kit, primed by a TRBC-specific oligonucleotide. All cDNA was treated with uracil-DNA glycosylase and then went through a first 18-cycle PCR with the universal primers M1SS and BC2_uni_R. The authors processed their data as follows. Each sample was normalized by randomly selecting 1 million high-quality reads, each carrying a distinct molecular identifier. Reads sharing molecular identifiers were discarded rather than binned into consensus sequences. CDR3 identification, clonotype clustering and error correction used MiTCR with a Q25 quality threshold and the strictest error-elimination algorithm. A nonparametric unseen species model with Euler transformation was used to estimate a lower bound on total TCR beta diversity. TCRdb handled the public reads itself, with Q25 trimming in fastp and clone calling in MiXCR, and kept productive beta chains. Merged by CDR3 protein, the rows form single entries marked with the most common genes and DNA. TCRdb's processing, not the authors' own work, is the source of the V and J calls. Present in this sample are approximately 780,000 distinct CDR3 sequences, 25% to 30% of which were seen just once. 2.5% to 3.5% of the sample comes from the top ten.

Donors were roughly 40 systemically healthy Caucasian individuals from Russia aged 6 to 90 years. Around 9.8 milliliters of peripheral blood were collected from each donor into EDTA-treated Vacutainer tubes. Ficoll-Paque density-gradient centrifugation was used to isolate PBMCs, with at least 7 million per sample. Total RNA, at least 6 micrograms per sample, was extracted from PBMCs with Trizol reagent. For every donor, flow cytometry on a PBMC aliquot measured the percentage of naive CD45RAhigh/CD27high T cells. The germline V gene encodes CDR1 SGHRS and CDR2 YFSETQ. At the junction V is shortened by 2 bases and J by 7 bases; bases outside the gene matches: 6. Reading from cysteine to phenylalanine, the CDR3 counts 16 amino acids. Here the CDR3 DNA is all that survives: 48 bases in frame from base 1. This sample also belongs to another study, concerning T cells of mothers and their children. As the second study states: The donors were nine systemically healthy Caucasian individuals, made up of three mothers and their six children. cDNA synthesis used all of the extracted RNA, with around 1.4 ug of RNA in each 15 ul reaction. In the second PCR, the M1S primer introduced both the sample barcodes and 2-4 random nucleotides. More than 8 million TCR beta CDR3 reads were obtained from each mother, and about 3 million reads were obtained from each child. Thymic selection shapes the output of TCR recombination in a similar way in related and unrelated pairs, and inherited differences have a minor effect. Normalized repertoire overlap in related mother-child pairs was always slightly higher than in unrelated mother-child pairs, but the difference was never significant. Persistent microchimeric T cell clones were not detected, at a sensitivity of around 95 clones per million clonotypes. In the study, deep NGS was used to compare the TCR beta repertoires of mothers and children, and features distinguishing related mother-child pairs from unrelated individuals were sought. On average, the children were approximately 11 +/- 4 years old, while the mothers were approximately 40 +/- 4 years old. After adapter ligation was performed with NEBNext reagents, the libraries were sequenced on an Illumina HiSeq 2000 with 100+100 nt paired-end reads. Mother and child libraries were prepared a month apart and sequenced in separate runs to prevent cross-contamination. For each donor, somewhere between 500,000 and 2,000,000 distinct TCR beta clonotypes were identified. Naive TCR beta clonotypes were estimated from low-frequency clonotypes matched to each donor's FACS-determined naive share, without sorting.

This TCR derives from a boy younger than 18 in good health. This receptor chain uses TRBV5-1 and TRBJ2-1; 13 of the junction bases match TRBD2. Sequenced: blood. The nucleotide sequence reads TGCGCCAGCAGCTTACTTCGGACTAGCGGGGGTAATGAGCAGTTCTTC. The resulting protein is CASSLLRTSGGNEQFF.